This paragraph reports one T cell receptor beta chain. Libraries were prepared by immunoSEQ multiplex PCR; TCRdb keeps only in-frame clonotypes and omits some of them. The profile shows 30,000 to 35,000 clones, around 63% of them singletons. This sample stems from a study of cytotoxic CD8 clonotypes in ibrutinib-treated CLL. Across the whole study: Among responders, roughly 25 were partial and 2 complete; after median approximately 68 months, approximately 15 stayed remitted and 12 progressed.

About 1.9 micrograms of genomic DNA (from cryopreserved PBMCs) were used for TCR beta libraries. The sequencing here drew on PBMCs, taken before ibrutinib treatment. The sequence derives from a human donor with chronic lymphocytic leukemia.

The CDR3 loop is CASSLEQGQETQYF. CDR3 nucleotides: TGTGCCAGCAGCTTAGAACAGGGCCAAGAGACCCAGTACTTC. The chain is built from TRBV7-2 and TRBJ2-5; D might be TRBD1 (6 bases). CDR1 and CDR2 (germline): SGHTA, FQGNSA. The CDR3 sequence is 14 residues long. V lost 1 base, J lost 1 base, and 7 bases lay in between.